This TCR beta chain emerged from a study of technical replicates of blood from several donors. The CDR3 consists of 14 residues. The V end was cut by 2 bases, the J end by 4 bases, with 9 bases between. CDR1 and CDR2 from the germline V gene are MNHNS and SASEGT. Data came from immunoSEQ multiplex PCR; TCRdb stores just in-frame clones and leaves some out. This sample yields roughly 90,000 clones, of which 85% to 95% are seen a single time; roughly 0.25% belongs to the top ten. The J gene is TRBJ2-1, the V gene TRBV6-1; D may be TRBD1 (5 bases). The receptor was isolated from a human donor in good health. The material sequenced was T cells isolated from PBMCs. The CDR3 is CASSELGDYNEQFF. CDR3 DNA: TGTGCCAGCAGTGAACTAGGGGATTACAATGAGCAGTTCTTC.